This record covers a single T cell receptor beta chain. Trimming at V came to 8 bases and at J to 2 bases, leaving 8 bases not matched to a gene. In germline, CDR1 is MNHEY, CDR2 SVGAGI. This CDR3 is 14 amino acids long. This entry is derived from a study of blood T cell repertoires in COVID-19. Turning to the study itself: Acute-phase and convalescent COVID-19 samples originated in the United States, Italy and Spain. T cells, B-cell-depleted T cells, or PBMCs supplied cDNA or gDNA.

In the source study's methods: Reference gene primers were amplified, and this amplification served to estimate nucleated cell counts. Sequenced by immunoSEQ multiplex PCR; TCRdb stores in-frame clones only, minus some. The V and J calls and clone size come from that table; D and trimming were worked out from the DNA. The data hold around 250,000 clones, with approximately 85% observed a single time. Sequencing input: peripheral blood. The chain recombines TRBV6-5 with TRBJ2-7, with 8 bases aligning to TRBD2. The origin of this receptor is an elderly man with acute or convalescent COVID-19. The CDR3 DNA sequence: TGTGCCAGCCTAAACCCGGGGGGGACCTACGAGCAGTACTTC. Protein: CASLNPGGTYEQYF.